The sequence of this T cell receptor beta chain was determined in a study of cytomegalovirus exposure and HLA in healthy donors. The wider study: Later analysis reported that the roughly 120 validation repertoires shared the platform of the approximately 690 first-cohort repertoires.

Assay used: immunoSEQ multiplex PCR; TCRdb lists only in-frame clones, some missing. The sample contains some 150,000 clones, around 89% of which appear only once. V lost 3 bases to trimming and J lost 2 bases; unmatched junction nucleotides: 4. CDR3 length: 14 residues. Germline V lookup: CDR1 SEHNR, CDR2 FQNEAQ (reference sequence). Study-wide results and limits: High sensitivity and specificity were reportedly achieved when the classifier diagnosed cytomegalovirus status. Investigators reported approximately 150 TCR beta chains as tied to cytomegalovirus. In a later analysis, first-cohort TCR clusters were found to tend to co-occur in the 130 or so validation repertoires.

On this clone itself: The target antigen is unknown.

The chain has TRBV7-9 and TRBJ2-7; 7 bases are shared with TRBD2. This clonotype originated in a man between 18 and 35 years old in good health and CMV-seronegative. The sample taken for sequencing was PBMCs. For the CDR3, the DNA is TGTGCCAGCAGCTTCGGACTAGATCCCTACGAGCAGTACTTC. This translates into CASSFGLDPYEQYF.